Below, one TCR beta chain is given with its context. Sequencing was performed with immunoSEQ multiplex PCR; in TCRdb, only in-frame clones are kept and a portion is missing. The data show about 34,000 clones, roughly 90% seen once. This CDR3 has 14 amino acids. Germline values: CDR1 LGHNA, CDR2 YSLEER. The V end lost 4 bases, the J end lost 2 bases, and 12 bases lay between the germline ends. The record originates from a study of T cell changes during pregnancy in multiple sclerosis. The source material was CD8+ T cells from peripheral blood mononuclear cells, sampled in the third trimester of pregnancy. The clonotype originates from a female donor with multiple sclerosis, enrolled in a pregnancy study. This chain uses TRBV4-3 with TRBJ2-7, with D maybe TRBD1 (5 bases). Here the CDR3 reads CASSPGVTAYEQYF. In DNA form, the CDR3 reads TGCGCCAGCAGCCCAGGCGTGACAGCCTACGAGCAGTACTTC.